What follows is one TCR beta chain and its context. CDR1 is ENHRY and CDR2 is SYGVKD in the germline V gene. The germline V and J ends were trimmed by 10 bases and 7 bases, with 19 bases remaining between them. CDR3 length: 13 amino acids. Only in-frame clones appear in the TCRdb table, and some are missing; sequencing was by immunoSEQ multiplex PCR. The table includes roughly 150,000 clones, roughly 91% detected once. The sample comes from a study of blood T cell repertoires in COVID-19. This TCR came from a man in his late teens or twenties with acute or convalescent COVID-19. Sequenced sample: peripheral blood. V and J are TRBV10-3 and TRBJ1-1, with TRBD1 as a possible D gene (5 bases). CDR3 nucleotide sequence: TGTGCCACTAGGGAGGGGCGAGAGAGTGAAGCTTTCTTT. Its translation is CATREGRESEAFF.